This T cell receptor (beta chain) is drawn from a study of cytomegalovirus exposure and HLA in healthy donors. As concerns this clone: No antigen is known for it.

The PCR made use of 60 Vbeta and 13 Jbeta primers. TCRdb keeps only in-frame clones here, not all; method: immunoSEQ multiplex PCR. The table lists approximately 30,000 clones, about 65% of them singletons. General study points: What a later analysis reportedly showed was that an Asian-associated ancestry cluster had fewer N-insertions than the roughly 720-donor mean. A few chains tied to CMV proved CMV antigen-specific in vitro.

This sequence was found in a man aged 50-60 years in good health and CMV-seropositive. The sequenced material came from PBMCs.

CDR3 loop: CASSLAGDGNEQFF. Here the CDR3 DNA reads TGCGCCAGCAGCTTGGCGGGGGACGGTAATGAGCAGTTCTTC. The chain uses TRBV5-1 and TRBJ2-1, with a tentative D call TRBD2 (6 bases). The germline gives CDR1 SGHRS, CDR2 YFSETQ. The CDR3 contains 14 residues. V was pared by 0 bases and J by 7 bases, with 11 bases between.